This T cell receptor (beta chain) is from a study of cytomegalovirus exposure and HLA in healthy donors. About the study: Early released data had around 79 million unique TCRs, all coming from HLA-typed donors.

Germline V gives CDR1 SNHLY, CDR2 FYNNEI. With 4 bases removed from V and 1 base from J, the gap between germline ends came to 11 bases. This CDR3 comprises 15 residues. Primers included in the PCR were 60 Vbeta and 13 Jbeta primers. Profiling relied on immunoSEQ multiplex PCR, and the TCRdb table lists in-frame clones only, not all of them. The specimen's table records over 45,000 clones. This TCR derives from a woman aged 18-35 years in good health and CMV-seronegative. This rearrangement joins TRBV2 to TRBJ1-5, with D uncertain. The sequencing sample was made of PBMCs. The CDR3 spells CASSVGTPSNQPQHF. Here the CDR3 DNA reads TGTGCCAGCAGTGTGGGCACTCCGAGCAATCAGCCCCAGCATTTT.